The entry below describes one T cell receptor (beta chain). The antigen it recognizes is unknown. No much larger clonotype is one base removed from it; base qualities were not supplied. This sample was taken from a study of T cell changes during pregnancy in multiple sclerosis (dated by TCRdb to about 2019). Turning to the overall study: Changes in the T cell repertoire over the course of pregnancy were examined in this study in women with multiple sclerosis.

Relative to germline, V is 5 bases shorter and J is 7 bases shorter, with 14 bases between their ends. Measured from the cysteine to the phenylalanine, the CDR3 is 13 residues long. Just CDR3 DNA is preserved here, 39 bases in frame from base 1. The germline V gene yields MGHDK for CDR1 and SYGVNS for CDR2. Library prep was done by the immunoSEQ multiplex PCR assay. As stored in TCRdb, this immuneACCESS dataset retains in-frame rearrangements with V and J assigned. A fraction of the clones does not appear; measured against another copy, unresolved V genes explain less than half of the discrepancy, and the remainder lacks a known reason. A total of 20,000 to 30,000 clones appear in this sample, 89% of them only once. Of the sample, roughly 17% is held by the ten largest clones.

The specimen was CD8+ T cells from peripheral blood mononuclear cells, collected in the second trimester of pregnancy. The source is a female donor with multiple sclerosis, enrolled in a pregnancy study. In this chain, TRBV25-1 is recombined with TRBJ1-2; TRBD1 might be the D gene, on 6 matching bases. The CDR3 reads CASSPQGLGGYTF. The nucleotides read TGTGCCAGCAGTCCCCAGGGGTTGGGTGGCTACACCTTC.